Listed below are T cell receptor beta chains from one sample, sequenced in a study of blood T cell repertoires in COVID-19. Using immunoSEQ multiplex PCR, the repertoire was profiled, and TCRdb retains in-frame clones only, with some absent. The sample lists 250,000 or so clones, just under 85% seen once, with under 4.5% in the top ten. The sequencing sample was made of peripheral blood. Receptors originate from a man aged 50 or older with acute or convalescent COVID-19. Both conserved end residues are part of each CDR3. A D gene is named only where the DNA matches it firmly. Expanded clones are given a class, and other clones once, few, many or no size at all.

j_gene: TRBJ1-1; abundance: -; v_gene: TRBV3-1/TRBV3-2; d_gene: -; CDR3nt: TGTGCCAGCAGTCAGACGGGGGGAGCAGCTTTCTTT; CDR3aa: CASSQTGGAAFF
j_gene: TRBJ2-1; abundance: few; v_gene: TRBV24-1; d_gene: TRBD1; CDR3nt: TGTGCCACCAGTGGACAGGGGGCGAAGGGTTACAATGAGCAGTTCTTC; CDR3aa: CATSGQGAKGYNEQFF
j_gene: TRBJ1-2; abundance: -; v_gene: TRBV4-2; d_gene: TRBD1; CDR3nt: TGTGCCAGCAGCCATGGTCCTGGGGACAGGGATGGCTACACCTTC; CDR3aa: CASSHGPGDRDGYTF
j_gene: TRBJ1-1; abundance: -; v_gene: TRBV7-6; d_gene: -; CDR3nt: TGTGCCAGCAGCTTACTCCTACAGGGCACTGAAGCTTTCTTT; CDR3aa: CASSLLLQGTEAFF
j_gene: TRBJ2-1; abundance: -; v_gene: TRBV7-8; d_gene: TRBD1; CDR3nt: TGTGCCAGCAGCGCAACCTTCACTGGGGACAGGGCCTTCAATGAGCAGTTCTTC; CDR3aa: CASSATFTGDRAFNEQFF
j_gene: TRBJ1-1; abundance: -; v_gene: TRBV4-1; d_gene: TRBD1; CDR3nt: TGCGCCAGCAGCCAACTACAGGGGAGCGTCCAAGCTTTCTTT; CDR3aa: CASSQLQGSVQAFF
j_gene: TRBJ2-5; abundance: -; v_gene: TRBV6-5; d_gene: TRBD1; CDR3nt: TGTGCCAGCAGTAGGGACAGGGCAGAGACCCAGTACTTC; CDR3aa: CASSRDRAETQYF
j_gene: TRBJ1-6; abundance: -; v_gene: TRBV27; d_gene: -; CDR3nt: TGTGCCAGCAGTTTAGATTTAAACAGGCTCAATTCACCCCTCCACTTT; CDR3aa: CASSLDLNRLNSPLHF
j_gene: TRBJ2-7; abundance: -; v_gene: TRBV5-6; d_gene: TRBD1; CDR3nt: TGTGCCAGCAGCTCTCCAATCGGACAGGGAATATACGAGCAGTACTTC; CDR3aa: CASSSPIGQGIYEQYF
j_gene: TRBJ2-2; abundance: -; v_gene: TRBV7-3; d_gene: TRBD1; CDR3nt: TGTGCCAGCAGCCGACAGGGTCCGGGGATCACCGGGGAGCTGTTTTTT; CDR3aa: CASSRQGPGITGELFF
j_gene: TRBJ2-1; abundance: -; v_gene: TRBV6-6; d_gene: TRBD1; CDR3nt: TGTGCCAGCAGTCAGGGGGCCTCATACAATGAGCAGTTCTTC; CDR3aa: CASSQGASYNEQFF
j_gene: TRBJ2-1; abundance: -; v_gene: TRBV6-2/TRBV6-3; d_gene: -; CDR3nt: TGTGCCAGCAGTTCCTTAGGGGTCAATGAGCAGTTCTTC; CDR3aa: CASSSLGVNEQFF
j_gene: TRBJ2-3; abundance: -; v_gene: TRBV7-8; d_gene: -; CDR3nt: TGTGCCAGCAGCTTAAATGCGGGGCTAGATACGCAGTATTTT; CDR3aa: CASSLNAGLDTQYF
j_gene: TRBJ2-1; abundance: -; v_gene: TRBV9; d_gene: TRBD2; CDR3nt: TGTGCCAGCAGCGGGCGGGGGGTCCTGGACAATGAGCAGTTCTTC; CDR3aa: CASSGRGVLDNEQFF
j_gene: TRBJ2-2; abundance: -; v_gene: TRBV25-1; d_gene: -; CDR3nt: TGTGCCAGCAGTCGAGTCGGGGAGCTGTTTTTT; CDR3aa: CASSRVGELFF
j_gene: TRBJ2-5; abundance: -; v_gene: TRBV5-1; d_gene: TRBD1; CDR3nt: TGCGCCAGCAGCCCCGGGACAGGGGATCAAGAGACCCAGTACTTC; CDR3aa: CASSPGTGDQETQYF
j_gene: TRBJ1-5; abundance: -; v_gene: TRBV7-9; d_gene: -; CDR3nt: TGTGCCAGCAGCTCAGGGTTTCAGCCCCAGCATTTT; CDR3aa: CASSSGFQPQHF
j_gene: TRBJ2-7; abundance: -; v_gene: TRBV19; d_gene: TRBD1; CDR3nt: TGTGCCAGTAGTCCTCATGGGACAGGGGGGGCCTACGAGCAGTACTTC; CDR3aa: CASSPHGTGGAYEQYF
j_gene: TRBJ1-6; abundance: once; v_gene: TRBV3-1/TRBV3-2; d_gene: -; CDR3nt: TGTGCCAGCAGCCAGTACGGGGGGCGCATTAATTCACCCCTCCACTTT; CDR3aa: CASSQYGGRINSPLHF
j_gene: TRBJ2-7; abundance: -; v_gene: TRBV10-2; d_gene: TRBD2; CDR3nt: TGCGCCAGCCGGACTAGCGGGATCTACGAGCAGTACTTC; CDR3aa: CASRTSGIYEQYF
j_gene: TRBJ1-2; abundance: -; v_gene: TRBV4-1; d_gene: -; CDR3nt: TGCGCCAGCAGCCAAGACTGGGGGGACTATGGCTACACCTTC; CDR3aa: CASSQDWGDYGYTF
j_gene: TRBJ1-4; abundance: -; v_gene: TRBV18; d_gene: -; CDR3nt: TGTGCCAGCTCACCACCTAGCCTTAATGAAAAACTGTTTTTT; CDR3aa: CASSPPSLNEKLFF
j_gene: TRBJ1-2; abundance: few; v_gene: TRBV5-4; d_gene: -; CDR3nt: TGTGCCAGCAGCGGGCTGGCCGGCGCCACCTTC; CDR3aa: CASSGLAGATF
j_gene: TRBJ1-2; abundance: -; v_gene: TRBV30; d_gene: TRBD1; CDR3nt: TGTGCCTGGAGTGTACTAGGGCAGGGGGCGGTTGGCTACACCTTC; CDR3aa: CAWSVLGQGAVGYTF
j_gene: TRBJ1-5; abundance: -; v_gene: TRBV28; d_gene: TRBD1; CDR3nt: TGTGCCAGTGGGGGAACAGGGGGCGAAACGGGCCATCAGCCCCAGCATTTT; CDR3aa: CASGGTGGETGHQPQHF
j_gene: TRBJ1-1; abundance: -; v_gene: TRBV9; d_gene: TRBD1; CDR3nt: TGTGCCAGCGGCGCGACAGGGGGCGGTAACACTGAAGCTTTCTTT; CDR3aa: CASGATGGGNTEAFF
j_gene: TRBJ1-2; abundance: -; v_gene: TRBV30; d_gene: -; CDR3nt: TGTGCCTTTGACAGTACAACTAACTATGGCTACACCTTC; CDR3aa: CAFDSTTNYGYTF
j_gene: TRBJ1-2; abundance: -; v_gene: TRBV7-8; d_gene: -; CDR3nt: TGTGCCAGCAGCTTAGCAATATCCAGGGATAATAACTATGGCTACACCTTC; CDR3aa: CASSLAISRDNNYGYTF
j_gene: TRBJ2-7; abundance: -; v_gene: TRBV27; d_gene: TRBD1; CDR3nt: TGTGCCAGCAGCAACAGGGGTTCCTACGAGCAGTACTTC; CDR3aa: CASSNRGSYEQYF
j_gene: TRBJ1-6; abundance: -; v_gene: TRBV10-3; d_gene: TRBD1; CDR3nt: TGTGCCATCAGTGGAAACAGGGGACCAGATTCACCCCTCCACTTT; CDR3aa: CAISGNRGPDSPLHF
j_gene: TRBJ2-3; abundance: -; v_gene: TRBV12-3/TRBV12-4; d_gene: -; CDR3nt: TGTGCCAGCAGTTTAGTAGCCCCAGATACGCAGTATTTT; CDR3aa: CASSLVAPDTQYF
j_gene: TRBJ2-1; abundance: -; v_gene: TRBV28; d_gene: TRBD2; CDR3nt: TGTGCCAGCAGTTTGGCTAGCGGGAGGAATGAGCAGTTCTTC; CDR3aa: CASSLASGRNEQFF
j_gene: TRBJ2-7; abundance: once; v_gene: TRBV18; d_gene: TRBD1; CDR3nt: TGTGCCAGCTCACCTCCGGGACAGGGGGGGTACGAGCAGTACTTC; CDR3aa: CASSPPGQGGYEQYF
j_gene: TRBJ2-7; abundance: -; v_gene: TRBV7-6; d_gene: -; CDR3nt: TGTGCCAGCAGCTTAGATCGCAGAGGGGAGCAGTACTTC; CDR3aa: CASSLDRRGEQYF
j_gene: TRBJ2-7; abundance: -; v_gene: TRBV6-5; d_gene: TRBD1; CDR3nt: TGTGCCAGCAGTTATGCCGACAGGGCCTACGAGCAGTACTTC; CDR3aa: CASSYADRAYEQYF
j_gene: TRBJ1-5; abundance: few; v_gene: TRBV24-1; d_gene: -; CDR3nt: TGTGCCACCAGTGACACTCACGGTCCCCAGCATTTT; CDR3aa: CATSDTHGPQHF
j_gene: TRBJ1-1; abundance: -; v_gene: TRBV29-1; d_gene: -; CDR3nt: TGCAGCGCTCGAGGCGGGGCTGATACTGAAGCTTTCTTT; CDR3aa: CSARGGADTEAFF
j_gene: TRBJ2-7; abundance: -; v_gene: TRBV30; d_gene: -; CDR3nt: TGTGCCTCCCTGAGGCAGAGCTCCTACGAGCAGTACTTC; CDR3aa: CASLRQSSYEQYF
j_gene: TRBJ1-1; abundance: once; v_gene: TRBV30; d_gene: -; CDR3nt: TGTGCCTGGAGTGTAACAGGGTGGAACACTGAAGCTTTCTTT; CDR3aa: CAWSVTGWNTEAFF
j_gene: TRBJ2-4; abundance: -; v_gene: TRBV12-3/TRBV12-4; d_gene: -; CDR3nt: TGTGCCAGCAGTTTAGAACAGAAAAACATTCAGTACTTC; CDR3aa: CASSLEQKNIQYF
j_gene: TRBJ2-1; abundance: -; v_gene: TRBV24-1; d_gene: -; CDR3nt: TGTGCCACCAGTGAAGCGCGGGGCTCCTACAATGAGCAGTTCTTC; CDR3aa: CATSEARGSYNEQFF
j_gene: TRBJ1-1; abundance: once; v_gene: TRBV5-1; d_gene: -; CDR3nt: TGCGCCAGCAGGGAGGACAGGAACACTGAAGCTTTCTTT; CDR3aa: CASREDRNTEAFF
j_gene: TRBJ2-5; abundance: -; v_gene: TRBV5-1; d_gene: TRBD2; CDR3nt: TGCGCCAGCAGCGCCGCGGGGGGCACACAAGAGACCCAGTACTTC; CDR3aa: CASSAAGGTQETQYF
j_gene: TRBJ1-2; abundance: -; v_gene: TRBV30; d_gene: TRBD1; CDR3nt: TGTGCCTTGACAGGGTCTAGCTATGGCTACACCTTC; CDR3aa: CALTGSSYGYTF
j_gene: TRBJ1-6; abundance: -; v_gene: TRBV10-3; d_gene: -; CDR3nt: TGTGCCATCAGTGCAGACTTGGATAATTCACCCCTCCACTTT; CDR3aa: CAISADLDNSPLHF
j_gene: TRBJ2-7; abundance: -; v_gene: TRBV9; d_gene: TRBD2; CDR3nt: TGTGCCAGCAGCGTTGGGACTAGCGGGGCCTCCTCCTACGAGCAGTACTTC; CDR3aa: CASSVGTSGASSYEQYF
j_gene: TRBJ1-5; abundance: -; v_gene: TRBV4-2; d_gene: -; CDR3nt: TGTGCCAGCAGCCAAGAGGCAGGGACGCAGGGGCAGCCCCAGCATTTT; CDR3aa: CASSQEAGTQGQPQHF
j_gene: TRBJ1-2; abundance: -; v_gene: TRBV19; d_gene: -; CDR3nt: TGTGCCAGTAGTATGGACAATCTTCATCCTGGCTACACCTTC; CDR3aa: CASSMDNLHPGYTF
j_gene: TRBJ2-5; abundance: once; v_gene: TRBV7-2; d_gene: -; CDR3nt: TGTGCCAGCAGCTTGCGCGGAAGTCACCAAGAGACCCAGTACTTC; CDR3aa: CASSLRGSHQETQYF